Sequencing of this T cell receptor beta chain was carried out in a study of OX40 agonist ivuxolimab in advanced cancers. Sequencing was performed with immunoSEQ multiplex PCR; in TCRdb, only in-frame clones are kept and a portion is missing. The sample gives 65,000 to 95,000 clones, less than 90% of which show up once; approximately 2.1% is in the top ten. Trimming cost V 0 bases and J 6 bases; bases outside gene matches: 3. CDR3 length equals 16 residues. Germline assignment: CDR1 KGHSH and CDR2 LQKENI. This clonotype was obtained from an adult with an advanced solid tumor such as melanoma, head and neck, liver or kidney cancer. The sample in question was CD4+ or CD8+ T cells sorted from blood, obtained in a trial of the OX40 agonist ivuxolimab. The chain combines TRBV18 with TRBJ1-5, with 12 nucleotides matching TRBD1. CDR3 sequence: CASSPPGTGGTQPQHF. The CDR3 DNA follows: TGTGCCAGCTCACCACCCGGGACAGGGGGCACTCAGCCCCAGCATTTT.